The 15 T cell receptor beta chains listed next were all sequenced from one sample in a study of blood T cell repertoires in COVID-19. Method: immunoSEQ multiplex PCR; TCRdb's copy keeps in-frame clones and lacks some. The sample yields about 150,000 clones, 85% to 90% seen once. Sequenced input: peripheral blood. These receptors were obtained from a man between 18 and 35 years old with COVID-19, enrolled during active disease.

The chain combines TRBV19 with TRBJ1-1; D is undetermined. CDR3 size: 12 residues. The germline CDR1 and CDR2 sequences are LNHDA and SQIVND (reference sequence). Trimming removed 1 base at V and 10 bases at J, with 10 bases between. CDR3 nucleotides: TGTGCCAGTAGTATAGGAAATAACGGAGCTTTCTTT. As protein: CASSIGNNGAFF.

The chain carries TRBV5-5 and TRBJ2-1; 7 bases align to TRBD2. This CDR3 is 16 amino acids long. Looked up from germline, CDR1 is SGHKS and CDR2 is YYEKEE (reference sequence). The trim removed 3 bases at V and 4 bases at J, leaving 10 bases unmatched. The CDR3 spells CASSYQPTSDYNEQFF. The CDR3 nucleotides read TGTGCCAGCAGCTACCAGCCCACTAGCGATTACAATGAGCAGTTCTTC.

CDR3: CASSYFLGLAGGSYNEQFF. The CDR3 nucleotides read TGTGCCAGCAGTTACTTCCTCGGACTAGCGGGAGGGTCCTACAATGAGCAGTTCTTC. V and J are TRBV6-2 or TRBV6-3 and TRBJ2-1; TRBD2 matches 15 bases. This CDR3 is 19 amino acids long. The germline CDR1 and CDR2 sequences are MNHEY and SVGEGT. After removal of 1 base from V and 1 base from J, the junction contained 5 bases not matched to a gene.

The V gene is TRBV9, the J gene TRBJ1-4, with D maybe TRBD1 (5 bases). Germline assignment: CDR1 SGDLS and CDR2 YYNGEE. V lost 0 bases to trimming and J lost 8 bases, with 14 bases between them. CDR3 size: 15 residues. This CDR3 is CASSVGSGLGEKLFF. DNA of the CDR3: TGTGCCAGCAGCGTAGGTTCAGGGTTAGGCGAAAAACTGTTTTTT.

Here the CDR3 reads CASSMGQGRTGELFF. CDR3 coding DNA: TGTGCCAGCAGCATGGGACAGGGCCGTACCGGGGAGCTGTTTTTT. J is TRBJ2-2 and V is TRBV13, with TRBD1 matching 9 bases. CDR3 size: 15 residues. V lost 5 bases to trimming and J lost 5 bases; unmatched junction nucleotides: 6. Germline V gene data show CDR1 as PRHDT and CDR2 as FYEKMQ (reference sequence).

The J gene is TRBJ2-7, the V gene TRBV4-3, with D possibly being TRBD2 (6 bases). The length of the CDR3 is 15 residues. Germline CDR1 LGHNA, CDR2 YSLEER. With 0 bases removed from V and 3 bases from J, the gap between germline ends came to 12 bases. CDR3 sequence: CASSQEGGRDYEQYF. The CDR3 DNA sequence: TGCGCCAGCAGCCAAGAGGGCGGGCGGGACTACGAGCAGTACTTC.

The CDR3, as DNA: TGTGCCATCAGCGACAGGGGATTTGAAGCTTTCTTT. Amino acid sequence: CAISDRGFEAFF. The chain couples TRBV10-3 to TRBJ1-1; 8 positions match TRBD1. CDR1 is ENHRY, CDR2 SYGVKD, per germline. The J segment lost 7 bases and the V segment lost 6 bases, leaving 4 bases of the junction unmatched. This CDR3 is built from 12 residues.

The CDR3 spells CASSYEREGRDTQYF. CDR3 bases: TGTGCCAGCAGTTATGAGCGGGAGGGGAGAGATACGCAGTATTTT. The gene calls are TRBV27 and TRBJ2-3, with 10 nucleotides matching TRBD2. Per the germline V gene, CDR1 is MNHEY and CDR2 is SMNVEV (reference sequence). The CDR3 runs 15 residues. V shed 4 bases, J shed 5 bases, and the junction held 6 bases outside the gene matches.

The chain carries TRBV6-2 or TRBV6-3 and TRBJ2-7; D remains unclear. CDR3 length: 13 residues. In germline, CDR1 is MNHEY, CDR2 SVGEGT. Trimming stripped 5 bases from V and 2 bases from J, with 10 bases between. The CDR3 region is CASSLTDTYEQYF. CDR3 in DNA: TGTGCCAGCAGTCTCACTGACACCTACGAGCAGTACTTC.

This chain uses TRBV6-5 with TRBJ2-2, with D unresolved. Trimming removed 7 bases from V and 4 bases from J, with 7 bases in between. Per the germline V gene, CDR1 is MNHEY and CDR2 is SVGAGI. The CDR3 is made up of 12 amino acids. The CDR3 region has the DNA TGTGCCAGCAAGTACATCACCGGGGAGCTGTTTTTT. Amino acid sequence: CASKYITGELFF.

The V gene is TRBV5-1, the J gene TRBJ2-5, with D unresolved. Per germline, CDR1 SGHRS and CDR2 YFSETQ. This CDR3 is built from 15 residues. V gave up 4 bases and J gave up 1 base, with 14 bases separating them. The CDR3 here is CASSPQVSVQETQYF. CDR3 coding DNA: TGCGCCAGCAGCCCGCAAGTGAGCGTCCAAGAGACCCAGTACTTC.

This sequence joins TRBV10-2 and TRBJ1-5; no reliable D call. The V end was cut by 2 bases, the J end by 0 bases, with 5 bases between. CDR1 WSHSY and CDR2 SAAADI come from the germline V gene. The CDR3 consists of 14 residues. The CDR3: CASSEVYSNQPQHF. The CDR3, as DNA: TGCGCCAGCAGTGAGGTATATAGCAATCAGCCCCAGCATTTT.

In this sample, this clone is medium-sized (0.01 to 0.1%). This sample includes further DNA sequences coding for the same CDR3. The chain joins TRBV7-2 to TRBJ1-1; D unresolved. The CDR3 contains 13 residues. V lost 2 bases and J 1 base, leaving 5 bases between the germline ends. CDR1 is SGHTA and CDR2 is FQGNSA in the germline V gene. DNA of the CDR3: TGTGCCAGCAGCTTAAGCCGGAACACTGAAGCTTTCTTT. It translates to CASSLSRNTEAFF.

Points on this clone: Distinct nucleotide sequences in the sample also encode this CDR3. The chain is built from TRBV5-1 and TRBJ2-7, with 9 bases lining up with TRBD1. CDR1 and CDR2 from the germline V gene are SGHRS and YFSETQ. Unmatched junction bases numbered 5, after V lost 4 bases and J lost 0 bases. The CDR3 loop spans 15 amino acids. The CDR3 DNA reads TGCGCCAGCAGCCCACGACAGGGGGGCTCCTACGAGCAGTACTTC. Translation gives CASSPRQGGSYEQYF.

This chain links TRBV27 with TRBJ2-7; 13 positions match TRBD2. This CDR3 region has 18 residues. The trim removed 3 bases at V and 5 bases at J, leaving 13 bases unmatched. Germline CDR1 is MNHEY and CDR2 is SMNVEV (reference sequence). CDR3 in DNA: TGTGCCAGCAGTTTGCCCTCCTGGACTAGCGGGAGAATCCACGAGCAGTACTTC. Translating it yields CASSLPSWTSGRIHEQYF.